This T cell receptor (beta chain) emerged from a study of T cells in women clearing cervical HPV infection. At the level of the study: Controls' single incident HPV16 infection cleared within 12 months without precancer.

Clones were sequenced by immunoSEQ multiplex PCR, and TCRdb holds only the in-frame ones, with some missing. Its listing shows about 14,000 clones. On this clone: The CDR3 end falls 3 residues outside the read, so it is completed with the germline J gene.

The CDR3 is made up of 13 amino acids. The chain has TRBV23-1 and TRBJ2-4; D gene unclear. TRBV23-1 counts as an open reading frame of uncertain function. This TCR derives from a woman between 18 and 70 years old with a cervical HPV16 infection that either progressed to CIN3+ or cleared (not recorded which). Sequenced material: blood buffy coat. The CDR3: CASSQGRNYGQYF. The covered CDR3 bases are TGCGCCAGCAGTCAAGGCCGAAATTATGGT.